This T cell receptor beta chain was observed in a study of T cell responses to AZD1222 COVID-19 vaccine. Assay used: immunoSEQ multiplex PCR; TCRdb lists only in-frame clones, some missing. The sample consists of approximately 80,000 clones, 75% to 90% of them appearing once. CDR1 is SGHDN and CDR2 is FVKESK in the germline V gene. Trimming took off 4 bases at V and 3 bases at J, with 10 bases between the two ends. This CDR3 has 14 residues. Turning to this clone: No antigen is known for it.

Points from the study as a whole: Just 5 to 7 AZD1222 recipients were seropositive at baseline. Most donors were white British and more were female, and clonal diversity was possibly underestimated.

This TCR was recovered from an adult in good health. This material consisted of peripheral blood, taken on day 0 of AZD1222 vaccination. The chain has TRBV14 and TRBJ2-1; D not resolved. The CDR3, as DNA: TGTGCCAGCAGCCCTGACCGGGTCTACAATGAGCAGTTCTTC. It yields the protein CASSPDRVYNEQFF.